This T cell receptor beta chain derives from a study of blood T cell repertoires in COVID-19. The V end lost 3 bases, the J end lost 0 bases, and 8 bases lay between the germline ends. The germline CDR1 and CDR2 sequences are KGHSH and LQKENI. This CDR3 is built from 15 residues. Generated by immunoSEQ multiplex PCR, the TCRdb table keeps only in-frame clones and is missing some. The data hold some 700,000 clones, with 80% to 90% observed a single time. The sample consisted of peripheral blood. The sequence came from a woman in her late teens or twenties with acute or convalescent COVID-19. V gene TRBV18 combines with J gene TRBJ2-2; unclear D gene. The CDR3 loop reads CASSPLVSNTGELFF. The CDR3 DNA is TGTGCCAGCTCACCCTTAGTATCGAACACCGGGGAGCTGTTTTTT.